These 16 T cell receptor beta chains share one sample of origin, sequenced in a study of Graves' ophthalmopathy and Graves' hyperthyroidism. TCR beta CDR3 amplification used RNA transcripts. The library came from an HTBI-primed first-round RT-PCR and a second-round multiplex PCR. MiXCR, run by TCRdb on the multiplex PCR reads, gives a single entry per CDR3 protein. The sample lists over 450,000 distinct CDR3 sequences; 13% to 15% were seen once. The sequencing input was blood. These receptor sequences come from a woman younger than 45 with Graves' ophthalmopathy.

At least ten counts were recorded for this clonotype. The chain is built from TRBV24-1 and TRBJ2-2, with 9 nucleotides matching TRBD1. V lost 0 bases, J lost 6 bases, and 1 base stayed unmatched. Germline CDR1 reads KGHDR; CDR2 reads SFDVKD. The CDR3 is 15 amino acids. This CDR3 is CATSDLRQGAGELFF. CDR3 nucleotides: TGTGCCACCAGTGATTTGAGACAGGGGGCCGGGGAGCTGTTTTTT.

In this sample, this clonotype turned up many times. V is TRBV28 and J is TRBJ1-3; D uncertain. The V gene lost 8 bases and the J gene lost 0 bases, with 14 bases spanning the gap. CDR3 size: 15 residues. Germline assignment: CDR1 MDHEN and CDR2 SYDVKM. CDR3 amino acids: CASARPHFSGNTIYF. Here the CDR3 DNA reads TGTGCCAGCGCCCGCCCGCATTTCTCTGGAAACACCATATATTTT.

This clonotype has more than one count but fewer than ten. At one of its ends the junction is not consistent with the germline gene, which may arise from a read error. The rearrangement joins TRBV12-3 or TRBV12-4 to TRBJ2-2; tentative D call: TRBD2 (5 bases). This CDR3 region has 14 residues. The CDR3 nucleotides read TGTGCCAGCAGTTTGGAGCCTAACACCGGGGAGCTGTGTTTT. Translation: CASSLEPNTGELCF.

The table lists this clonotype with many counts. The chain recombines TRBV7-2 with TRBJ2-7, with D unresolved. This CDR3 contains 13 residues. Germline V gene sequence: CDR1 SGHTA, CDR2 FQGNSA. Deletions cut 3 bases from V and 3 bases from J, with 9 bases between. Here the CDR3 reads CASSFGADYEQYF. The CDR3 DNA reads as TGTGCCAGCAGCTTTGGCGCTGACTACGAGCAGTACTTC.

This clonotype was counted a few times. The CDR3 is CASTTAPGGTDTQYF. In DNA form, the CDR3 reads TGTGCCAGCACGACGGCCCCAGGGGGCACAGATACGCAGTATTTT. This rearrangement joins TRBV6-1 to TRBJ2-3; D perhaps matches TRBD1 (6 bases). CDR3 length equals 15 residues. The germline gives CDR1 MNHNS, CDR2 SASEGT. Trimming removed 7 bases from V and 1 base from J, with 15 bases in between.

This clonotype has at least ten counts. This sequence joins TRBV3-1 and TRBJ2-5; D may be TRBD1 (6 bases). Germline CDR1 and CDR2: LGHDT and YNNKEL (reference sequence). V lost 4 bases to trimming and J lost 0 bases, with 15 bases between them. CDR3 size: 16 residues. The CDR3 sequence: CASSLRGRLNQETQYF. CDR3 nucleotide sequence: TGTGCCAGCAGCCTCAGGGGCAGGCTGAACCAAGAGACCCAGTACTTC.

This clonotype was counted between two and nine times. The chain has TRBV6-1 and TRBJ2-7, with D possibly matching TRBD1 (5 bases). The CDR3 consists of 14 residues. Trimming took 4 bases from V and 7 from J, leaving 17 bases between them. Per the germline V gene, CDR1 is MNHNS and CDR2 is SASEGT. The CDR3 region is CASSAMDTFREQYF. The CDR3 DNA sequence: TGTGCCAGCAGTGCCATGGACACGTTCCGGGAGCAGTACTTC.

This clonotype was observed many times. The J gene is TRBJ1-5, the V gene TRBV6-4, with 9 bases aligning to TRBD1. Unmatched junction bases numbered 14, after V lost 6 bases and J lost 2 bases. Germline CDR1 is MRHNA and CDR2 is SNTAGT. The CDR3 has 18 amino acids. The CDR3: CASRPYYRDRDGNQPQHF. CDR3 coding DNA: TGTGCCAGCAGACCATATTACCGGGACAGGGATGGCAATCAGCCCCAGCATTTT.

The chain recombines TRBV7-2 with TRBJ1-2; a possible D gene is TRBD1 (6 bases). The CDR3 is 14 residues long. Trimming stripped 2 bases from V and 4 bases from J, with 11 bases between. Germline values: CDR1 SGHTA, CDR2 FQGNSA. The CDR3 nucleotides read TGTGCCAGCAGCTTAAGGTTGGACAGCTATGGCTACACCTTC. This gives the protein CASSLRLDSYGYTF.

This rearrangement joins TRBV24-1 to TRBJ1-5; TRBD1 matches at 7 bases. V gave up 1 base and J gave up 5 bases; unmatched junction bases: 7. This CDR3 has 16 amino acids. CDR1 and CDR2 from the germline V gene are KGHDR and SFDVKD. CDR3 amino acids: CATSDLRTGYDQPQHF. The CDR3 DNA reads TGTGCCACCAGTGATTTACGGACAGGTTACGATCAGCCCCAGCATTTT.

This clonotype appeared many times. The chain is built from TRBV20-1 and TRBJ2-5; TRBD2 aligns across 11 bases. CDR1 and CDR2 (germline): DFQATT, SNEGSKA (reference sequence). CDR3 length equals 14 residues. V shed 6 bases, J shed 2 bases, and the junction held 5 bases outside the gene matches. For the CDR3, the DNA is TGCAGTGCAATCCGGACTAGCGGGCAAGAGACCCAGTACTTC. Translating it yields CSAIRTSGQETQYF.

This clonotype was seen at least ten times. This chain connects TRBV4-2 to TRBJ1-5; TRBD1 agrees at 7 bases. The germline gives CDR1 LGHNA, CDR2 YNFKEQ. V shed 3 bases and J 3 bases; nucleotides not matched to a gene: 5. This CDR3 contains 15 residues. The CDR3, as DNA: TGTGCCAGCAGCCAGGACAGGTCCTACAATCAGCCCCAGCATTTT. Translating gives CASSQDRSYNQPQHF.

This clonotype has ten or more counts. The chain carries TRBV6-2 or TRBV6-3 and TRBJ2-7, with D possibly TRBD2 on 5 matching bases. With 3 bases removed from V and 2 bases from J, the gap between germline ends came to 8 bases. Germline V gene lookup returns CDR1 MNHEY and CDR2 SVGEGT. The CDR3 is 13 amino acids. The CDR3 bases are TGTGCCAGCAGTTATAACGGGGCCTACGAGCAGTACTTC. Protein sequence: CASSYNGAYEQYF.

The table lists this clonotype with many counts. V usage is TRBV13 and J usage is TRBJ2-7; D perhaps matches TRBD2 (7 bases). Trimming shortened V by 5 bases and J by 2 bases, and 19 bases separated the two germline ends. Per germline, CDR1 PRHDT and CDR2 FYEKMQ (reference sequence). This CDR3 spans 16 amino acids. The CDR3 spells CASSPSGEGGAYEQYF. The CDR3, as DNA: TGTGCCAGCAGCCCCTCGGGGGAAGGGGGGGCCTACGAGCAGTACTTC.

This clonotype was seen ten or more times. The chain couples TRBV2 to TRBJ2-5, with TRBD2 matching 7 bases. Germline CDR1 and CDR2: SNHLY and FYNNEI. This CDR3 is 11 amino acids long. This CDR3 is CARREGETQYF. In nucleotides, the CDR3 is TGTGCGCGGAGGGAGGGGGAGACCCAGTACTTC.

About this clonotype itself: This may be a read error: a much more frequent sequence differs by one nucleotide. This chain links TRBV30 with TRBJ2-5; unclear D gene. CDR1 and CDR2 from the germline V gene are GTSNPN and SVGIG (reference sequence). The length of the CDR3 is 12 residues. DNA for the CDR3: TGTGCCTGGAGTGATGGGGTGGAGACCCGGTACTTC. Translated, it gives CAWSDGVETRYF.